The T cell receptor beta chain under discussion was sequenced for a study of cytomegalovirus exposure and HLA in healthy donors. Primers for the PCR totalled 60 Vbeta and 13 Jbeta. Only in-frame clones appear in the TCRdb table, and some are missing; sequencing was by immunoSEQ multiplex PCR. The sample has 150,000 or so clones, approximately 69% seen once. Germline V gene lookup returns CDR1 SQVTM and CDR2 ANQGSEA. CDR3 length equals 13 residues. V lost 1 base to trimming and J lost 4 bases; unmatched junction nucleotides: 3. The chain couples TRBV29-1 to TRBJ1-1, with 7 bases aligning to TRBD1. The clonotype originates from a man under 40 in good health and CMV-seronegative. The sample comprised PBMCs. CDR3 region: CSVEVNRGTEAFF. The CDR3 nucleotides are TGCAGCGTTGAAGTTAACAGGGGCACTGAAGCTTTCTTT. The complete variable domain, with remaining parts taken from reference TRBV29-1 and TRBJ1-1, reads SAVISQKPSRDICQRGTSLTIQCQVDSQVTMMFWYRQQPGQSLTLIATANQGSEATYESGFVIDKFPISRPNLTFSTLTVSNMSPEDSSIYLCSVEVNRGTEAFFGQGTRLTVV.